This TCR beta chain derives from a study of cytomegalovirus exposure and HLA in healthy donors. Study-level findings and limits: Researchers catalogued about 150 TCR beta chains as cytomegalovirus-associated.

This CDR3 is 13 amino acids long. The V end lost 2 bases, the J end lost 3 bases, and 7 bases lay between the germline ends. Germline CDR1 is MRHNA and CDR2 is SNTAGT. About this clone: Its specificity is unknown.

PCR employed 60 Vbeta and 13 Jbeta primers. Profiling relied on immunoSEQ multiplex PCR, and the TCRdb table lists in-frame clones only, not all of them. The table records 160,000 or so clones, over 80% of them present only once. The origin of this receptor is a woman aged 18-29 years in good health and CMV-seronegative. The J gene is TRBJ1-1, the V gene TRBV6-4; D is ambiguous. Sequencing used PBMCs. CDR3 bases: TGTGCCAGCAGTGACAGGGAGGACACTGAAGCTTTCTTT. The encoded protein is CASSDREDTEAFF.